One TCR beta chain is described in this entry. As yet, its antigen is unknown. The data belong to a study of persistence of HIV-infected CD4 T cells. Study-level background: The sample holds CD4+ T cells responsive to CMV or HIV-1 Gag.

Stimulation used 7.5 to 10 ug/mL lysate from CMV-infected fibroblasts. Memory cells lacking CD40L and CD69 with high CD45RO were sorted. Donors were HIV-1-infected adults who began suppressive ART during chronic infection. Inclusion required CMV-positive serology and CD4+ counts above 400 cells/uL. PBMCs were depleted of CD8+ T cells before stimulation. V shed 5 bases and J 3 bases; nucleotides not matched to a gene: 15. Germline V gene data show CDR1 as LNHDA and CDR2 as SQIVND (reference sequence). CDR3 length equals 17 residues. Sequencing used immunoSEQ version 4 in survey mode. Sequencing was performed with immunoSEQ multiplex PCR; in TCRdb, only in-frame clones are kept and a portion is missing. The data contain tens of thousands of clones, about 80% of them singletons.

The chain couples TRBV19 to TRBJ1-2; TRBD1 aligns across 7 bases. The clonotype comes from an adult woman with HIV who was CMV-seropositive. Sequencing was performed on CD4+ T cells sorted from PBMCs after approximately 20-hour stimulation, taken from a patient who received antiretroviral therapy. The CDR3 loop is CASSSQLPRTGHYGYTF. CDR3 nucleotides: TGTGCCAGTAGTTCCCAGTTGCCTAGGACAGGACACTATGGCTACACCTTC.